This TCR beta chain was captured in a study of vaccination effects on CD4 cells after COVID-19 (dated by TCRdb to 2022 to 2024). Regarding the study in general: Samples were taken from three convalescent patients early (day +14) and late (day +241, +227, +161 respectively) after vaccination. Altogether, some 10 COVID-19 convalescent patients and a few SARS-CoV-2-naive healthy vaccine recipients made up the full study. In the study, cultures from other donors were sequenced using the Oncomine TCR Beta short-read assay on an Illumina iSeq 100. SARS-CoV-2 spike-specific CD4+ TCR repertoires from before and after mRNA vaccination were compared in COVID-19 convalescent patients and in infection-naive vaccine recipients. Across the study, the median time from the second dose to post-vaccine sampling was 72 days (range 14 to 241).

Summary of the overall study and its limitations: At late post-vaccination timepoints, both infection-induced and vaccine-induced clones showed marked clonal contraction, consistent with waning T cell responses. The study was limited by a small number of convalescent patients and lacked early post-infection timepoints. For convalescent patients, new clones induced by the vaccine made up most of the post-vaccine spike-reactive repertoire, and these new clones were largely distinct from the clones induced by infection.

Preparation of the library involved the immunoSEQ multiplex PCR assay. DNA from the cultured and isolated CD4+ T cells underwent TCR beta CDR3 sequencing. As for the original processing: The analysis removed non-productive TCR sequences, trimmed reads to the CDR3 region, and retained only CDR3s that were 7 or more amino acids long. The MANAFEST web app was used to pick out antigen-specific clonotypes by comparing their expansion in peptide wells with that in reference cultures. To be called positive, a clone needed expansion at FDR<0.05 compared with the reference and with all other wells, an odds ratio greater than 5, and a frequency greater than 0.1% in two replicate wells. Cross-reactive clonotypes were defined as significantly expanded in SARS-CoV-2 spike wells and in at least one common cold coronavirus spike condition. Levenshtein distance calculated with the stringdist R package was used to assess CDR3 similarity, and unrooted trees were constructed with ape in R 3.6.1. As stored in TCRdb, this immuneACCESS dataset retains in-frame rearrangements with V and J assigned. A fraction of the clones does not appear; measured against another copy, unresolved V genes explain less than half of the discrepancy, and the remainder lacks a known reason. That table supplies the V and J calls and clone size; D and trimming were determined from the DNA. The sample has under 15,000 clones on record, approximately 78% of them singletons. About 30% of the sample lies in the top ten.

The CDR3 sequence holds 16 residues, the cysteine and phenylalanine included. CDR3 DNA is the only sequence kept; it has 48 bases, read in frame from the first base. The germline V gene provides CDR1 SGHTA and CDR2 FQGNSA. V is cut by 1 base and J by 6 bases, and the space between the germline ends is 16 bases. The ViraFEST assay stimulated PBMC with viral peptide pools and then used TCR sequencing to identify antigen-specific CD4+ T cell clonotypes by expansion. After roughly 11 days of culture, CD4+ T cells were isolated with the EasySep CD4+ T cell isolation kit. Convalescent patients had PCR-confirmed SARS-CoV-2 infection between March and December 2020, before Alpha, Beta and Delta variants emerged in the United States. Each participant received two doses of an mRNA SARS-CoV-2 vaccine, either BNT162b2 or mRNA-1273. Approximately 2 million PBMC per well were cultured in IMDM with about 5.1% human AB serum, 9 to 10 IU/ml IL-2 and gentamicin, plus 10 ug/ml peptides. On days 3 and 7, half of the culture medium was replaced with fresh IL-2-containing medium. Unless noted otherwise, every peptide stimulation condition was cultured in triplicate wells. PBMC were separated from whole blood using Ficoll-Paque Plus gradient centrifugation and were then either cryopreserved at -140C or used fresh. The spike proteins of SARS-CoV-2 and of the common cold coronaviruses HCoV-NL63, HCoV-OC43 and HCoV-229E were spanned by overlapping peptide pools. Genomic DNA was extracted from cultured CD4+ T cells with the QIAamp micro DNA kit.

On this clone: The clone's antigen remains unknown. It has no much larger one-base neighbor in the sample; base qualities were not kept.

This specimen consisted of CD4+ T cells from PBMCs cultured with HCoV-NL63 spike peptides, obtained after COVID-19 vaccination. The sample's cell subset or site label is to be understood as: HCoV-NL63 spike overlapping peptide pool stimulation. This TCR was sampled from a human donor who had a prior SARS-CoV-2 infection. Recombination joined TRBV7-2 with TRBJ1-5, and possibly TRBD1, on 5 matching bases. The CDR3 region reads CASSLVQGAQGQPQHF. The bases are TGTGCCAGCAGCTTAGTACAAGGGGCCCAGGGTCAGCCCCAGCATTTT.